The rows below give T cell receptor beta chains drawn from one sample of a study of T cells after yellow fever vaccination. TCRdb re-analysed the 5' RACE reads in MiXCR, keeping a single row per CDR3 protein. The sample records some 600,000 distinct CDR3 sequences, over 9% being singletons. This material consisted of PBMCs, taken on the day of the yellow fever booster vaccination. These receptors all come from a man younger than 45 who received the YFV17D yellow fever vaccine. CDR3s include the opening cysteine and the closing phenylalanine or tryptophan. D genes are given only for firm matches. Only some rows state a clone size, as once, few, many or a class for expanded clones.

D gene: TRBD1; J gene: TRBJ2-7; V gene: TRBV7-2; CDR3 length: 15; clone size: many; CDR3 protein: CASSPPGQGVYEQYF; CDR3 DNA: TGTGCCAGCAGCCCCCCGGGACAGGGGGTGTACGAGCAGTACTTC
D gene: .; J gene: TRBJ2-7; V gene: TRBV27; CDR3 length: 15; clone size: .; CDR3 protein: CASSPGVLLSYEQYF; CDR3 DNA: TGTGCCAGCAGCCCCGGGGTCCTACTTTCCTACGAGCAGTACTTC
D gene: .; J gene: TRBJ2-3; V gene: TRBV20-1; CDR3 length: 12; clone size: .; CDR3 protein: CSANEGTDTQYF; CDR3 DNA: TGCAGTGCGAACGAAGGGACGGATACGCAGTATTTT
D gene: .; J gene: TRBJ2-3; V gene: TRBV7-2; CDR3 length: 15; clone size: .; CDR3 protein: CASSLKVRGTDTQYF; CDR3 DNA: TGTGCCAGCAGCTTGAAGGTCCGGGGCACAGATACGCAGTATTTT
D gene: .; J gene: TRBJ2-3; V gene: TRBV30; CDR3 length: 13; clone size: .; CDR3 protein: CAWSATGADTQYF; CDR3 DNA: TGTGCCTGGAGTGCCACGGGCGCAGATACGCAGTATTTT
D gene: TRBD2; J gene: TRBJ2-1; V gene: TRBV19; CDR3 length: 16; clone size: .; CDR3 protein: CASSRRLAGGYNEQFF; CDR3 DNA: TGTGCCAGTAGTCGTCGACTAGCGGGAGGCTACAATGAGCAGTTCTTC
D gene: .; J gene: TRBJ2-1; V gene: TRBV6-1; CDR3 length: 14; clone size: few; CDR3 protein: CASIRTLEGNEQFF; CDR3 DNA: TGTGCCAGCATCCGGACCTTAGAAGGCAATGAGCAGTTCTTC
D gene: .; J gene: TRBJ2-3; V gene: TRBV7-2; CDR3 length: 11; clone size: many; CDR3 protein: CASSGADTQYF; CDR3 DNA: TGTGCCAGCTCAGGGGCAGATACGCAGTATTTT
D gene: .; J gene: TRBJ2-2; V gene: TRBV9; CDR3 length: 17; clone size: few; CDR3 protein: CASGSPRQHPGTGELFF; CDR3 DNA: TGTGCCAGCGGATCTCCAAGACAGCACCCCGGCACCGGGGAGCTGTTTTTT
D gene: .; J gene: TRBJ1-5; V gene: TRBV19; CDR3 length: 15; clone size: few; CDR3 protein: CASSIPDRYNQPQHF; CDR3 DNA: TGTGCCAGTAGTATTCCCGACAGATACAATCAGCCCCAGCATTTT
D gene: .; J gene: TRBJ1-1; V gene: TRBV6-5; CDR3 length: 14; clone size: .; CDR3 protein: CASSYGGWNTEAFF; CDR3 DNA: TGTGCCAGCAGTTACGGGGGCTGGAACACTGAAGCTTTCTTT
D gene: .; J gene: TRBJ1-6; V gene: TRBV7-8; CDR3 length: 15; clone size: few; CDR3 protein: CASSRLTETNSPLHF; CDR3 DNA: TGTGCCAGCAGCCGATTGACAGAGACTAATTCACCCCTCCACTTT
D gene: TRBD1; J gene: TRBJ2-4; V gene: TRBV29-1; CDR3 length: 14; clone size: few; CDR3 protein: CSVKDRRAKNIQYF; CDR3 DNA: TGCAGCGTAAAGGACAGGCGAGCCAAAAACATTCAGTACTTC
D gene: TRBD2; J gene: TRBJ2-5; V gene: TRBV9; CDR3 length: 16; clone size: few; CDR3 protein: CASSVASGRGQETQYF; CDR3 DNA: TGTGCCAGCAGCGTAGCGAGCGGGAGAGGACAAGAGACCCAGTACTTC
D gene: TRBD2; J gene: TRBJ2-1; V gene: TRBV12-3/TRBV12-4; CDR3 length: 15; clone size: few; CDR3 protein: CASDLGFWGEGPEFF; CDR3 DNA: TGTGCCAGCGACCTGGGTTTTTGGGGGGAGGGCCCGGAGTTCTTC
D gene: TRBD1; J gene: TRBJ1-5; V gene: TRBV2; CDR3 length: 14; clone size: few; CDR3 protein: CASRVGQSNQPQHF; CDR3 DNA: TGTGCCAGCAGAGTGGGACAGAGCAATCAGCCCCAGCATTTT
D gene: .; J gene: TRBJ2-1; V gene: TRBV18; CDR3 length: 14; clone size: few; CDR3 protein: CASSPIGGNNEQFF; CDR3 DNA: TGTGCCAGCTCACCAATCGGGGGCAACAATGAGCAGTTCTTC
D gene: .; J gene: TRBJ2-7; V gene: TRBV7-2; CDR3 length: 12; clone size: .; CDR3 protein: CASSLDHGEQYF; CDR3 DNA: TGTGCCAGCAGCTTGGACCATGGCGAGCAGTACTTC
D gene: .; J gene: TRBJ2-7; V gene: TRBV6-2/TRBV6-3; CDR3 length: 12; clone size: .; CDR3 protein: CASTRDLYEQYF; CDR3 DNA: TGTGCCAGCACGCGGGACCTCTACGAGCAGTACTTC
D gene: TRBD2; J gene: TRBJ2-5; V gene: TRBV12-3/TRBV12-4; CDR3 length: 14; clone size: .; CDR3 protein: CATRTSGIQETQYF; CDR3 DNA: TGTGCCACCAGGACTAGCGGGATCCAAGAGACCCAGTACTTC
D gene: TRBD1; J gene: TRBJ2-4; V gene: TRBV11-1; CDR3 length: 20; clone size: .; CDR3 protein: CASSSWGSAGGAGAKNIQYF; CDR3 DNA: TGTGCCAGCAGCTCCTGGGGCTCGGCAGGGGGCGCCGGGGCCAAAAACATTCAGTACTTC
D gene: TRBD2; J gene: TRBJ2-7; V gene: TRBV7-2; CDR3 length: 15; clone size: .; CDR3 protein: CASSLESGRAYEQYF; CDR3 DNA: TGTGCCAGCAGCTTAGAAAGCGGGAGGGCCTACGAGCAGTACTTC
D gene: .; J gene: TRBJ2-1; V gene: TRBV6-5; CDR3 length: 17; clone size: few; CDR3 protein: CASSYSTLHPRDNEQFF; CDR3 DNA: TGTGCCAGCAGTTACTCCACCCTACATCCGCGAGACAATGAGCAGTTCTTC
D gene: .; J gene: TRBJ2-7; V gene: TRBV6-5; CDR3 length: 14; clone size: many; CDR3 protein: CASSYPAAPYEQYF; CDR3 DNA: TGTGCCAGCAGTTACCCCGCGGCACCCTACGAGCAGTACTTC
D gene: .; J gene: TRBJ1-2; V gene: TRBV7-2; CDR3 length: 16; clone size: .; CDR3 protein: CASSLGYTGWSYGYTF; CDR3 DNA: TGTGCCAGCAGCTTAGGATATACAGGGTGGAGCTATGGCTACACCTTC
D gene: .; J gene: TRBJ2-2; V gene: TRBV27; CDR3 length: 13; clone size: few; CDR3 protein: CASSSPFAGELFF; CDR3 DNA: TGTGCCAGCAGTTCCCCGTTCGCCGGGGAGCTGTTTTTT
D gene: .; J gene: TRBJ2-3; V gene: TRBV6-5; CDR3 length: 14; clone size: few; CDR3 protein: CASSYQSYTDTQYF; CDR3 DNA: TGTGCCAGCAGTTACCAGAGCTACACAGATACGCAGTATTTT
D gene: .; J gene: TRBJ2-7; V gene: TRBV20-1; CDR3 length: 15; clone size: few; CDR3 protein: CSAEGRASATYEQYF; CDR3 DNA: TGCAGTGCCGAAGGCAGGGCTAGCGCGACCTACGAGCAGTACTTC
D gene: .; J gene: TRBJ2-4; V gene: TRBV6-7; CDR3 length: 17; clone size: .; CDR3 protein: CASSYPPISLAKNIQYF; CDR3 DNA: TGTGCCAGCAGTTACCCCCCGATCAGTTTAGCCAAAAACATTCAGTACTTC
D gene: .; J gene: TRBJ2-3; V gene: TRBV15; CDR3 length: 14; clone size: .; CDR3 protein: CATSTVQWADTQYF; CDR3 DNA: TGTGCCACCAGCACGGTGCAGTGGGCAGATACGCAGTATTTT
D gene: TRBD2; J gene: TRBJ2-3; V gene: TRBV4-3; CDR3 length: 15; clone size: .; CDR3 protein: CASTPGLAGLDTQYF; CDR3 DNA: TGCGCCAGCACTCCGGGACTAGCGGGACTAGATACGCAGTATTTT
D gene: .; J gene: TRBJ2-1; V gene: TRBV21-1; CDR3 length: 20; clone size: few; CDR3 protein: CASSKGRCFRGTGPYNEQFF; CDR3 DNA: TGTGCCAGCAGCAAAGGTCGGTGTTTTCGGGGGACAGGACCCTACAATGAGCAGTTCTTC
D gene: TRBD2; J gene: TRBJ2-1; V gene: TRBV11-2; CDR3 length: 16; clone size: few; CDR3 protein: CASSPRTSGIDNEQFF; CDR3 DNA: TGTGCCAGCAGCCCCCGGACTAGCGGGATTGACAATGAGCAGTTCTTC
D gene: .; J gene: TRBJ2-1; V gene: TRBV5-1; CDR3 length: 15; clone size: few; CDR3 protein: CASSMDGRPYNEQFF; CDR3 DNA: TGCGCCAGCAGTATGGATGGGAGGCCCTACAATGAGCAGTTCTTC
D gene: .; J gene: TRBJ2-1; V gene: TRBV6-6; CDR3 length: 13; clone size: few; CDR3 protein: CASSRFSEGEQFF; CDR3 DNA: TGTGCCAGCAGTCGATTTAGCGAAGGTGAGCAGTTCTTC